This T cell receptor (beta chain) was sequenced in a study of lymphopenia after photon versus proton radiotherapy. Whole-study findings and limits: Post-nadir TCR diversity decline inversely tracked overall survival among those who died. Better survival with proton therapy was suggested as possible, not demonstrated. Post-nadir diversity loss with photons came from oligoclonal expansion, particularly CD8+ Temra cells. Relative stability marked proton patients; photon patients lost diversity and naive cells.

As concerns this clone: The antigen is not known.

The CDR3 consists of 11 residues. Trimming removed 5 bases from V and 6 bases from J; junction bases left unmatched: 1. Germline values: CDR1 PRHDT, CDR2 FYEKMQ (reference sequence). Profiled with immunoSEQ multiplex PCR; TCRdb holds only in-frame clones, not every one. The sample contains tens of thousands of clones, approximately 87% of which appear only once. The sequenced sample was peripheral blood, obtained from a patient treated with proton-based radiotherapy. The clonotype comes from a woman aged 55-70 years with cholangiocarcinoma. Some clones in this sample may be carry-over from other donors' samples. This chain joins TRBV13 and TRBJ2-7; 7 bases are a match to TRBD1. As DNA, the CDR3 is TGTGCCAGCAGCAGGACAGGCGAGCAGTACTTC. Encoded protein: CASSRTGEQYF.